This T cell receptor (beta chain) is drawn from a study of glioma-infiltrating T cells. General study results and limits: CDR3 overlap between tissue and blood was very small. Non-neoplastic patients had below-expected tissue-blood divergence, while all gliomas exceeded expectation.

Using RNA template, CDR3s of TCR alpha and beta were amplified with iRepertoire arm-PCR. For one-step reverse transcription and amplification, 100-400 ng of tissue mRNA or PBMC total RNA was used. TCRdb fed the multiplex PCR reads into MiXCR, producing one record per CDR3 protein. This table holds under 200,000 distinct CDR3 sequences, 43% found once. This clonotype was recorded at least ten times. Its target is unknown. The germline V gene encodes CDR1 DFQATT and CDR2 SNEGSKA (reference sequence). The CDR3 has 13 residues. Unmatched junction bases numbered 10, after V lost 6 bases and J lost 5 bases. The sequence was obtained from a human donor with low-grade glioma or glioblastoma, undergoing nonglioma brain surgery, or in good health (not recorded which). The chain has TRBV20-1 and TRBJ2-7, with TRBD2 matching 7 bases. What was sequenced was glioma tissue, nonneoplastic brain tissue, or PBMCs (not recorded which). The CDR3 region has the DNA TGCAGTGCACCGAGTAGCGGGCTGAACGAGCAGTACTTC. This translates into CSAPSSGLNEQYF.